This TCR beta chain emerged from a study of vaccination effects on CD4 cells after COVID-19. Study-level findings and limits: The authors studied few convalescent patients and collected no early post-infection timepoints.

This clone has a handful of counts. Its antigen is not identified. Cultured cells yielded isolated CD4+ T cells after 10 days. V gave up 3 bases and J gave up 2 bases; unmatched junction bases: 5. The CDR3 covers 17 residues. CDR1 is SGHDN and CDR2 is FVKESK in the germline V gene. The repertoire was sequenced with immunoSEQ multiplex PCR; TCRdb's copy has only in-frame clones and lacks some. This table has around 46,000 clones, 67% appearing once. The source was CD4+ T cells from PBMCs cultured without peptide, collected before COVID-19 vaccination. The chain has TRBV14 and TRBJ2-3; 13 nucleotides match TRBD2. This sequence originates from a human donor who received a COVID-19 vaccine. CDR3 sequence: CASSQLGLAGVTDTQYF. The CDR3 bases are TGTGCCAGCAGCCAGCTCGGACTAGCGGGGGTCACAGATACGCAGTATTTT.